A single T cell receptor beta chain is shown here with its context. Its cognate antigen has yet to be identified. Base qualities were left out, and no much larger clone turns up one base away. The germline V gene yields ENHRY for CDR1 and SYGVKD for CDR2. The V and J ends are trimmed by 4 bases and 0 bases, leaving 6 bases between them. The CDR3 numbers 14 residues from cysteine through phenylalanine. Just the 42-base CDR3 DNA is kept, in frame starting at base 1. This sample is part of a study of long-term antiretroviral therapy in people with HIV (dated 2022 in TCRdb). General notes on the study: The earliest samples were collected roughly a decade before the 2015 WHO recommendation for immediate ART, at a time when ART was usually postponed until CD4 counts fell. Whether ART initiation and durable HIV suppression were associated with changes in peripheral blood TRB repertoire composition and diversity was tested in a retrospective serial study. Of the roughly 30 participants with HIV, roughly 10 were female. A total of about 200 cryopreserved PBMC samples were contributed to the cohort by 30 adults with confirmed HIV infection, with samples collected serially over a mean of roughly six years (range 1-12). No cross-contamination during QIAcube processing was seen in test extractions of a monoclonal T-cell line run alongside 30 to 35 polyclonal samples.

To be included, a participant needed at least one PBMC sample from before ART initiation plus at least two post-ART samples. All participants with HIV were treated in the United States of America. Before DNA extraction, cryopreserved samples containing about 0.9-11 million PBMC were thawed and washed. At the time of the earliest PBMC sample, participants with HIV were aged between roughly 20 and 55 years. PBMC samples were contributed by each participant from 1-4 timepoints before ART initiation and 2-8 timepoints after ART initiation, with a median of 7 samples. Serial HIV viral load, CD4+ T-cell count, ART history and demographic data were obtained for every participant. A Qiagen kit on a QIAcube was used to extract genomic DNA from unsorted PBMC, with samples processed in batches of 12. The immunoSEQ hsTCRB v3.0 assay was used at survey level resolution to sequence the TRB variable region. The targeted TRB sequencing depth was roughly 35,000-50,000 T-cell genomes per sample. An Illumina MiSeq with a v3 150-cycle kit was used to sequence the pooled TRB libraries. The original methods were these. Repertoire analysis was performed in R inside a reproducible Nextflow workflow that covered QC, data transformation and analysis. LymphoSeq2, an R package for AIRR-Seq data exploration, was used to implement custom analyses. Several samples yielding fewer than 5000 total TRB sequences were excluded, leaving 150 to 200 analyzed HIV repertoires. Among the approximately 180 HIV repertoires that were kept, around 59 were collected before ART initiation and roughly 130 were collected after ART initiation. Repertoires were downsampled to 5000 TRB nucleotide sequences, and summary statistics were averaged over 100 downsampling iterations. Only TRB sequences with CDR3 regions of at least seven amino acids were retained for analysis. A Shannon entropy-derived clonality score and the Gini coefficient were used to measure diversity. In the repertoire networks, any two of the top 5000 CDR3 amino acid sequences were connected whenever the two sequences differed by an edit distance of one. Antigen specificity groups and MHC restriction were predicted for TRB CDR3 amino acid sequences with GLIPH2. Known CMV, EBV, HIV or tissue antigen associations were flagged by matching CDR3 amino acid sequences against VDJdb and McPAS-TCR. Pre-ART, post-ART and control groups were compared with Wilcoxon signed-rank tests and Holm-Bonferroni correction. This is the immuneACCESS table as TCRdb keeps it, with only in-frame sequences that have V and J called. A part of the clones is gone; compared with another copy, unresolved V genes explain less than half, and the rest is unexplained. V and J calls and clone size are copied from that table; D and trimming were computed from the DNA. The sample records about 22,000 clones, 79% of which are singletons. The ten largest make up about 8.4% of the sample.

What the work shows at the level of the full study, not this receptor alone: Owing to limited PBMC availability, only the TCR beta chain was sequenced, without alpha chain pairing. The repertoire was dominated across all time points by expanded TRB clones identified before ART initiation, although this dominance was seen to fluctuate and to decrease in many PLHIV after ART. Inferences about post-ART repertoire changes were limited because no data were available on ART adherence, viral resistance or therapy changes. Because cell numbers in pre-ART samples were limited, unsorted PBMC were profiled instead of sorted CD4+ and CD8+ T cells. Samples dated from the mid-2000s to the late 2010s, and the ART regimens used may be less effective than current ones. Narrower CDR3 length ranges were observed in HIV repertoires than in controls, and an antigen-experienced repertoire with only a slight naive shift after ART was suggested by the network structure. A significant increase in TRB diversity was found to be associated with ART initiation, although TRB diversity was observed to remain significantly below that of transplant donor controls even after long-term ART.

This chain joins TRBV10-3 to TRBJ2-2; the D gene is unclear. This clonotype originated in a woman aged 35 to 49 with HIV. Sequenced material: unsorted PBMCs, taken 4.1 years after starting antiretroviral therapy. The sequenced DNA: TGTGCCATCAGTGGGACCCCGAACACCGGGGAGCTGTTTTTT. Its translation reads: CAISGTPNTGELFF.